The rows below give T cell receptor beta chains drawn from one sample of a study of response to subunit inactivated influenza vaccine. TCRdb redid the calling of the RT-PCR reads with MiXCR, one entry per CDR3 protein. The table lists fewer than 700,000 distinct CDR3 sequences, roughly 13% of them singletons. The starting material was PBMCs from blood, obtained 45 days after vaccination. These receptors were collected from a man in his forties or fifties who received an inactivated influenza vaccine. The CDR3 runs from the conserved cysteine through the conserved F or W. A D gene is named only where the DNA matches it firmly. Clone size is not always given. Where it is, it says once, few, many or a class for expanded clones.

j_call | v_call | d_call | cdr3_length | clone_size | cdr3_aa | cdr3_nt
TRBJ2-1 | TRBV14 | . | 16 | . | CASSQDLGLTYNEQFF | TGTGCCAGCAGCCAAGATCTGGGACTTACCTACAATGAGCAGTTCTTC
TRBJ2-1 | TRBV20-1 | . | 13 | . | CSTGNPSYNEQFF | TGCAGTACAGGGAACCCCTCCTACAATGAGCAGTTCTTC
TRBJ1-1 | TRBV4-3 | . | 15 | few | CASSQVLGVGTEAFF | TGCGCCAGCAGCCAAGTCTTGGGTGTGGGCACTGAAGCTTTCTTT
TRBJ2-5 | TRBV5-1 | TRBD1 | 14 | many | CASCEPGGKQTQYF | TGCGCCAGCTGCGAGCCAGGGGGCAAGCAGACCCAGTACTTC
TRBJ2-1 | TRBV6-1 | TRBD1 | 14 | few | CASSAGTAYNEQFF | TGTGCCAGCAGTGCCGGGACAGCGTACAATGAGCAGTTCTTC
TRBJ2-1 | TRBV11-2 | . | 13 | . | CASTDGLYNEQFF | TGTGCCAGCACCGACGGACTGTACAATGAGCAGTTCTTC
TRBJ2-4 | TRBV7-2 | . | 15 | . | CASSLGGLLEYIQYF | TGTGCCAGCAGCTTAGGGGGACTGCTGGAGTACATTCAGTACTTC
TRBJ2-3 | TRBV9 | . | 15 | many | CASSVAGHGTDTQYF | TGTGCCAGCAGCGTAGCCGGACATGGCACAGATACGCAGTATTTT
TRBJ1-1 | TRBV12-3/TRBV12-4 | . | 16 | few | CASSSPGGSMNTEAFF | TGTGCCAGCAGTAGCCCCGGAGGGAGCATGAACACTGAAGCTTTCTTT
TRBJ2-2 | TRBV7-3 | . | 16 | . | CASSLTDAANTGELFF | TGTGCCAGCAGCTTAACGGACGCGGCGAACACCGGGGAGCTGTTTTTT
TRBJ2-5 | TRBV9 | . | 14 | . | CASSPTPAQETQYF | TGTGCCAGCAGCCCTACCCCGGCCCAAGAGACCCAGTACTTC
TRBJ1-2 | TRBV5-6 | . | 14 | . | CASSFGRVLYGYTF | TGTGCCAGCAGCTTTGGCAGGGTTCTCTATGGCTACACCTTC
TRBJ2-7 | TRBV5-1 | TRBD1 | 14 | many | CASSPGQGGYEQYF | TGTGCCAGCTCACCCGGACAGGGGGGATACGAGCAGTACTTC
TRBJ2-7 | TRBV5-1 | TRBD1 | 15 | few | CASSAWTGATYEQYF | TGCGCCAGCAGCGCCTGGACAGGGGCTACCTACGAGCAGTACTTC
TRBJ2-1 | TRBV7-2 | TRBD2 | 15 | few | CASSSTSGVHNEQFF | TGTGCCAGCAGCTCGACTAGCGGGGTCCACAATGAGCAGTTCTTC
TRBJ2-7 | TRBV18 | . | 14 | . | CASSIQSNSYEQYF | TGTGCCAGCTCAATACAGAGTAACTCCTACGAGCAGTACTTC
TRBJ1-4 | TRBV5-1 | TRBD1 | 16 | . | CASSLAGQSTNEKLFF | TGCGCCAGCAGCTTGGCGGGACAGTCAACTAATGAAAAACTGTTTTTT
TRBJ1-2 | TRBV29-1 | TRBD1 | 14 | few | CSVEDDRGLYGYTF | TGCAGCGTTGAGGATGACAGGGGTCTCTATGGCTACACCTTC
TRBJ2-6 | TRBV10-3 | TRBD1 | 17 | many | CAISGGQGPSGANVLTF | TGTGCCATCAGTGGGGGACAGGGACCATCTGGGGCCAACGTCCTGACTTTC
TRBJ2-5 | TRBV15 | TRBD2 | 17 | few | CATSRVRGLADQETQYF | TGTGCCACCAGCAGAGTAAGGGGTCTAGCGGACCAAGAGACCCAGTACTTC
TRBJ2-7 | TRBV28 | . | 14 | few | CASSLSGSSREQYF | TGTGCCAGCAGTCTCTCCGGATCCTCCAGGGAGCAGTACTTC
TRBJ2-5 | TRBV24-1 | TRBD1 | 16 | . | CATSELTPGQGETQYF | TGTGCCACCAGTGAACTCACTCCGGGACAGGGGGAGACCCAGTACTTC
TRBJ2-7 | TRBV2 | TRBD1 | 13 | few | CASSRDREIEQYF | TGTGCCAGCAGTCGGGACAGGGAAATTGAGCAGTACTTC
TRBJ1-2 | TRBV20-1 | . | 14 | few | CSATPSRQGYGYTF | TGCAGTGCTACCCCCAGCAGGCAAGGCTATGGCTACACCTTC
TRBJ2-3 | TRBV20-1 | . | 15 | . | CSARGFVGLTDTQYF | TGCAGTGCTAGAGGTTTTGTTGGGTTGACAGATACGCAGTATTTT
TRBJ1-5 | TRBV7-2 | . | 15 | few | CASSLVPEYNQPQHF | TGTGCCAGCAGCTTAGTCCCGGAGTACAATCAGCCCCAGCATTTT
TRBJ2-1 | TRBV11-2 | . | 15 | . | CASSLDFGSYNEQFF | TGTGCCAGCAGCTTAGATTTCGGATCATACAATGAGCAGTTCTTC
TRBJ2-2 | TRBV5-1 | . | 14 | few | CASQDRSNTGELFF | TGCGCCAGCCAGGACAGATCGAACACCGGGGAGCTGTTTTTT
TRBJ1-5 | TRBV5-1 | . | 16 | few | CASSLGIPGGNQPQHF | TGCGCCAGCAGCTTGGGGATTCCCGGGGGAAATCAGCCCCAGCATTTT
TRBJ2-2 | TRBV11-2 | TRBD1 | 15 | . | CASSLLQGYAGELFF | TGTGCCAGCAGCTTATTACAGGGGTACGCCGGGGAGCTGTTTTTT
TRBJ2-3 | TRBV20-1 | TRBD2 | 13 | . | CSAPGLRQDTQYF | TGCAGTGCACCGGGACTAAGGCAAGATACGCAGTATTTT
TRBJ2-7 | TRBV28 | TRBD2 | 15 | . | CASSLDSGGPYEQYF | TGTGCCAGCAGTTTAGATTCGGGGGGTCCCTACGAGCAGTACTTC
TRBJ2-5 | TRBV6-1 | TRBD1 | 14 | . | CASSSTGTGETQYF | TGTGCCAGCAGTAGCACCGGGACAGGGGAGACCCAGTACTTC
TRBJ2-7 | TRBV20-1 | . | 12 | many | CSARDDTYEQYF | TGCAGTGCTAGAGATGACACCTACGAGCAGTACTTC
TRBJ2-1 | TRBV24-1 | TRBD2 | 17 | many | CATSALGATSGRGGQFF | TGTGCCACCAGTGCCTTGGGGGCGACTAGCGGGAGGGGGGGGCAGTTCTTC
TRBJ1-4 | TRBV7-2 | . | 15 | many | CASSVQGSHNEKLFF | TGTGCCAGCAGCGTCCAGGGGAGTCATAATGAAAAACTGTTTTTT
TRBJ1-2 | TRBV12-3/TRBV12-4 | TRBD1 | 14 | many | CASSSRQGVGGYTF | TGTGCCAGCAGTTCCCGACAGGGGGTGGGAGGCTACACCTTC
TRBJ2-1 | TRBV12-3/TRBV12-4 | TRBD2 | 14 | few | CASTPMGGGNEQFF | TGTGCCAGCACTCCTATGGGGGGGGGTAATGAGCAGTTCTTC
TRBJ2-1 | TRBV24-1 | . | 17 | few | CATSDPGPRRGLNEQFF | TGTGCCACCAGTGATCCGGGCCCTAGAAGGGGTCTCAATGAGCAGTTCTTC
TRBJ2-7 | TRBV5-5 | TRBD1 | 13 | few | CASSPDRGGEQYF | TGTGCCAGCAGCCCTGACAGGGGCGGGGAGCAGTACTTC
TRBJ1-4 | TRBV20-1 | TRBD1 | 12 | . | CSATDRGEKLFF | TGCAGTGCTACGGACAGGGGTGAAAAACTGTTTTTT
TRBJ2-6 | TRBV11-2 | . | 19 | . | CASSLVGASYYSGANVLTF | TGTGCCAGCAGCTTAGTTGGGGCCAGCTACTACTCTGGGGCCAACGTCCTGACTTTC
TRBJ2-7 | TRBV20-1 | TRBD1 | 15 | few | CSATGARQGSYEQYF | TGCAGTGCTACAGGAGCGCGACAGGGCTCCTACGAGCAGTACTTC
TRBJ2-2 | TRBV10-2 | TRBD2 | 14 | few | CASSEFSGARELFF | TGCGCCAGCAGTGAGTTCAGCGGGGCCCGGGAGCTGTTTTTT
TRBJ2-5 | TRBV20-1 | . | 13 | many | CSARETEEETQYF | TGCAGTGCTAGAGAGACAGAAGAAGAGACCCAGTACTTC
TRBJ2-7 | TRBV2 | . | 12 | . | CASGDWGYEQYF | TGTGCCAGCGGGGACTGGGGCTACGAGCAGTACTTC
TRBJ1-3 | TRBV6-5 | TRBD1 | 19 | few | CASSYSTTNQQGALDTIYF | TGTGCCAGCAGTTACAGTACTACCAATCAACAGGGGGCTTTGGACACCATATATTTT
TRBJ2-7 | TRBV11-2 | . | 15 | few | CASSPTERPPYEQYF | TGTGCCAGCAGCCCCACGGAGCGCCCCCCCTACGAGCAGTACTTC
TRBJ2-7 | TRBV5-1 | . | 14 | few | CASSQTASVGEQYF | TGCGCCAGCAGCCAGACGGCATCGGTCGGCGAGCAGTACTTC
TRBJ2-3 | TRBV11-1 | . | 21 | few | CASSLLGRGARGVSLVDTQYF | TGTGCCAGCAGCTTACTAGGTCGTGGGGCCAGGGGCGTATCCTTAGTAGATACGCAGTATTTT
TRBJ2-3 | TRBV7-9 | TRBD1 | 17 | . | CASSATTGTASTDTQYF | TGTGCCAGCAGCGCAACTACCGGGACAGCTAGCACAGATACGCAGTATTTT
TRBJ2-7 | TRBV5-6 | . | 14 | . | CASSLGPILAEQYF | TGTGCCAGCAGCTTGGGCCCGATCCTGGCCGAGCAGTACTTC
TRBJ1-1 | TRBV21-1 | . | 14 | few | CASSKRVIYTEAFF | TGTGCCAGCAGCAAGAGGGTAATATACACTGAAGCTTTCTTT
TRBJ2-3 | TRBV5-6 | TRBD1 | 18 | . | CASSERTGRGSSTDTQYF | TGTGCCAGCAGCGAGCGGACAGGGCGGGGATCCAGCACAGATACGCAGTATTTT
TRBJ1-6 | TRBV11-1 | TRBD1 | 20 | . | CASSLRKPFGQDGPNSPLHF | TGTGCCAGCAGCTTAAGGAAACCTTTTGGACAGGATGGTCCTAATTCACCCCTCCACTTT
TRBJ2-6 | TRBV25-1 | . | 15 | . | CASSGQSSGANVLTF | TGTGCCAGCAGTGGTCAGAGCTCTGGGGCCAACGTCCTGACTTTC
TRBJ1-1 | TRBV28 | . | 11 | few | CASSPHSIPSF | TGTGCCAGCAGTCCACACTCAATCCCCTCGTTT